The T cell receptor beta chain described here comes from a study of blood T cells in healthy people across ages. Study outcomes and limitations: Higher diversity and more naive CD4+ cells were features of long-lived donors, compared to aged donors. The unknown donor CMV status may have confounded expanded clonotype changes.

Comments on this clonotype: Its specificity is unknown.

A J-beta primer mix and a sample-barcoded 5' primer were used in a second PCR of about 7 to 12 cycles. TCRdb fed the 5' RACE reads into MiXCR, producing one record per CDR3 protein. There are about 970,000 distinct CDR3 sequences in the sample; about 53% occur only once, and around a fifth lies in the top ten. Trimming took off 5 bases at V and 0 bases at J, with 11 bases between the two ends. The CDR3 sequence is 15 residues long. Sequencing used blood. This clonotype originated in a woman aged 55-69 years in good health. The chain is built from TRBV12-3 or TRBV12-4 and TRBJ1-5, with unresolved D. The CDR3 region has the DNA TGTGCCAGCAGTAAATCCTCCTCTAGCAATCAGCCCCAGCATTTT. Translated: CASSKSSSSNQPQHF.